These T cell receptor beta chains were read from a single sample in a study of post-analysis software for immune sequencing data. MiXCR was run by TCRdb on the PCR reads, yielding one entry per CDR3 protein. The data hold 380,000 or so distinct CDR3 sequences, with around 33% observed a single time. The sample consisted of blood. These receptors came from a girl between 5 and 17 years old with multiple sclerosis. CDR3s leave out the opening cysteine and the closing phenylalanine or tryptophan.

TRBV9	TRBJ1-2	ASSPFEGQLYGYT
TRBV6-6	TRBJ1-4	ASSPNPRGLEEKLF
TRBV28	TRBJ1-6	ASSLKKMNNNSPLH
TRBV2	TRBJ1-4	AVRTGLNEKLF
TRBV5-1	NA	ASSLLAGDGETQY
TRBV27	TRBJ2-5	ASDKAGGKETQY
TRBV12-3/TRBV12-4	TRBJ1-5	ASSPTGNSNQPQH
TRBV6-2/TRBV6-3	TRBJ2-1	ASSSPLPRLDEQF
TRBV6-1	TRBJ1-5	ASSVWRQSSNQPQH
TRBV5-1	TRBJ2-7	ASSWTGTSSYEQY
TRBV7-3	TRBJ1-1	ASRSRRGTEAF
TRBV5-6	TRBJ2-3	ASSLPGFKSTDTQY
TRBV5-1	TRBJ2-1	ASSSRQGNEQF
TRBV7-2	TRBJ1-4	ASSLAAGRANEKRF
TRBV6-5	TRBJ2-6	AGSYRGFGANVLT
TRBV11-1	TRBJ2-1	ASSLFPSTSGENNEQF
TRBV20-1	TRBJ2-7	SASTGSYEQY
TRBV27	TRBJ2-7	ASRAFGTGGTYEQY
TRBV20-1	NA	SARVGLRDEQY